This passage covers 5 T cell receptor beta chains from one sample sequenced in a study of T cells in tuberculosis. The table came from immunoSEQ multiplex PCR; TCRdb's copy has only in-frame clones and leaves some out. Of 30,000 to 40,000 clones in the sample, 80% to 95% were seen once. The time point was: new active TB diagnosis, blood taken before or within 7 days of starting treatment. Specimen: PBMCs, collected at tuberculosis diagnosis. Every receptor here comes from an adult with tuberculosis.

The chain employs TRBV7-8 and TRBJ1-5, with TRBD1 matching over 8 bases. The CDR3 totals 15 residues. CDR1 is SGHVS, CDR2 FQNEAQ, per germline. Losses at the gene ends were 5 bases for V and 5 bases for J; bases not matched to a gene: 8. The CDR3 DNA is TGTGCCAGCAGCCCGGACAGGGCGAAGGATCAGCCCCAGCATTTT. It specifies CASSPDRAKDQPQHF.

This clone appeared once. The V call is TRBV18, the J call TRBJ1-6; tentatively, D is TRBD1 (6 bases). This CDR3 has 13 residues. Germline values: CDR1 KGHSH, CDR2 LQKENI. The V gene lost 4 bases and the J gene lost 19 bases, with 20 bases spanning the gap. In DNA, the CDR3 is TGTGCCAGCTCACTTGAATCCCAGGGGCTTCTGCACTTT. This codes for CASSLESQGLLHF. Using reference TRBV18 and TRBJ1-6 for the parts outside the CDR3, the full variable domain is NAGVMQNPRHLVRRRGQEARLRCSPMKGHSHVYWYRQLPEEGLKFMVYLQKENIIDESGMPKERFSAEFPKEGPSILRIQQVVRGDSAAYFCASSLESQGLLHFGNGTRLTVT.

The rearrangement links TRBV9 to TRBJ1-4; 9 bases are shared with TRBD1. Germline V lookup: CDR1 SGDLS, CDR2 YYNGEE. J was trimmed by 8 bases and V by 3 bases; bases with no gene match: 2. The CDR3 loop spans 13 amino acids. The CDR3 DNA follows: TGTGCCAGCAGCGGCGGGACAGGGGAAAAACTGTTTTTT. It specifies CASSGGTGEKLFF.

DNA for the CDR3: TGTGCTAGTGGTCCGGGACAGGGGGCCTACAATGAGCAGTTCTTC. Residues: CASGPGQGAYNEQFF. V and J are TRBV12-5 and TRBJ2-1; TRBD1 matches 11 bases. CDR1 is LGHNT and CDR2 is FRNRAP in the germline V gene. Germline trimming cut 5 bases from V and 2 bases from J; bases unmatched to any gene: 2. The CDR3 extends over 15 amino acids.

The CDR3 coding sequence is TGTGCCAGCAGCTCCCAACCAGGGGGCACTGAAGCTTTCTTT. Translation: CASSSQPGGTEAFF. This chain connects TRBV7-8 to TRBJ1-1, with TRBD1 matching 7 bases. CDR1 SGHVS and CDR2 FQNEAQ come from the germline V gene. V was clipped by 4 bases and J by 4 bases; unmatched bases: 6. The CDR3 has 14 amino acids.